This T cell receptor beta chain was retrieved from a study of blood T cells in healthy people across ages. There are many counts of this clonotype. A second PCR of about 7 to 12 cycles used a sample-barcoded 5' primer and a J-beta primer mix. TCRdb fed the 5' RACE reads into MiXCR, producing one record per CDR3 protein. The data show about 650,000 distinct CDR3 sequences, about 32% seen once. This CDR3 contains 16 residues. In germline, CDR1 is MGHRA, CDR2 YSYEKL. Trimming left V 1 base short and J 4 bases short, with 17 bases between. Sequenced input: blood. This TCR was sampled from a woman aged 80 or over in good health. The chain recombines TRBV4-1 with TRBJ2-7; D tentatively fits TRBD1 or TRBD2 (5 bases each). CDR3 sequence reads: CASSQVPRGKLYEQYF. The CDR3, as DNA: TGCGCCAGCAGCCAAGTGCCGAGGGGCAAATTGTACGAGCAGTACTTC.